This TCR beta chain was observed in a study of T cell responses to AZD1222 COVID-19 vaccine. Study conclusions and caveats: When two AZD1222 doses had been given, Spike-specific TCR breadth and depth rose. Close to half of all spike-specific TCRs reportedly target regions of the variants that are unmutated. Baseline seropositivity characterized only 5 to 7 AZD1222 recipients.

Germline-derived CDR1 and CDR2 are SGHNT and YYREEE (reference sequence). Trimming took off 4 bases at V and 2 bases at J, with 13 bases between the two ends. The CDR3 covers 14 residues. Concerning this clone itself: Its antigen is still unknown.

Only in-frame clones appear in the TCRdb table, and some are missing; sequencing was by immunoSEQ multiplex PCR. The sample shows 60,000 to 65,000 clones, about 70% of them seen only once. This receptor was identified in an adult in good health. The chain joins TRBV5-4 to TRBJ2-7, with TRBD1 as a possible D gene (6 bases). The sample was peripheral blood, taken on day 0 of AZD1222 vaccination. The CDR3 reads CASSLGTQTYEQYF. The CDR3 nucleotides read TGTGCCAGCAGCCTTGGGACACAAACCTACGAGCAGTACTTC.